This TCR beta chain was sequenced in a study of blood T cell repertoires in COVID-19. For the study at large: PBMCs, B-cell-depleted T cells, or T cells provided the cDNA or gDNA that made up the material.

Original methodology: Amplified reference gene primers provided the basis for estimating nucleated cell counts. Some clones are missing from TCRdb's copy, which holds only in-frame ones; the method was immunoSEQ multiplex PCR. V and J calls and clone size are given by that table; D and trimming were obtained from the DNA. The sample has 220,000 or so clones, 80% to 90% seen once; the top ten hold under 3.5%. Recruitment covered 20 to 25 US areas and drew participants whose ages spanned roughly 18 to 90 years. This TCR was sampled from a woman younger than 35 in a cohort exposed to, infected with or recovered from COVID-19 (not recorded which). The sample taken for sequencing was PBMCs or T cells enriched from blood (not recorded which).

For the CDR3, the DNA is TGTGCCAGCAGCTCGGGACAACCTAATCAGCCCCAGCATTTT. Translated: CASSSGQPNQPQHF. This chain links TRBV7-2 with TRBJ1-5; D possibly corresponds to TRBD1 (6 bases). Germline lookup yields CDR1 SGHTA and CDR2 FQGNSA. V was trimmed by 4 bases and J by 4 bases, leaving 11 bases between them. This CDR3 is built from 14 residues.